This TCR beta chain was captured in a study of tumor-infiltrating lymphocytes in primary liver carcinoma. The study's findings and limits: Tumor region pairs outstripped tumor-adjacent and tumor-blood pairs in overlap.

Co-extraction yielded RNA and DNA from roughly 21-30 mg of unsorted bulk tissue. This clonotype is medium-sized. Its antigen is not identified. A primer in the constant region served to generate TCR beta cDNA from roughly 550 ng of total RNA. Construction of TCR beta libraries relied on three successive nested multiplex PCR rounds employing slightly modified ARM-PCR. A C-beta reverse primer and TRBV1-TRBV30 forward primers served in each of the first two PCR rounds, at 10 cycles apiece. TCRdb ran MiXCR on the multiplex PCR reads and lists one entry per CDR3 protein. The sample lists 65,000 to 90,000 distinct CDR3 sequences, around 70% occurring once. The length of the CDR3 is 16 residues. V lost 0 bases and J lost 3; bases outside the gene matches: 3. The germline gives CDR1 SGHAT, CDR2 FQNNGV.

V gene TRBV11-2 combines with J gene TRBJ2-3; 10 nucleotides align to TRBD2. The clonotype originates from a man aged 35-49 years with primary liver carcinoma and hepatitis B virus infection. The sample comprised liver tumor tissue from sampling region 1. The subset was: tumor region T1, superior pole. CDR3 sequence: CASSLEGLAWTDTQYF. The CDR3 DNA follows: TGTGCCAGCAGCTTAGAGGGACTAGCGTGGACAGATACGCAGTATTTT.